The present entry profiles one T cell receptor beta chain with its context. The data are from a study of blood T cell repertoires in COVID-19. The wider study: Acute and convalescent COVID-19 specimens originated in the United States, Italy and Spain. Nucleic acid was either cDNA or gDNA, and it came from T cells, B-cell-depleted T cells, or PBMCs.

The CDR3 sequence is 16 residues long. Looked up from germline, CDR1 is MGHRA and CDR2 is YSYEKL. V was shortened by 1 base and J by 5 bases, with 12 bases between the two germline ends. In the original processing: Estimation of nucleated cell counts was performed using reference gene primer amplification. Profiled with immunoSEQ multiplex PCR; TCRdb holds only in-frame clones, not every one. V, J and clone size were drawn from that table, and D and trimming were deduced from the DNA. The table shows 150,000 to 200,000 clones, with 88% occurring only once. The V call is TRBV4-1, the J call TRBJ1-6; no clear D gene. The receptor was derived from a human donor in a cohort sampled during active COVID-19. The source material was peripheral blood. The CDR3 DNA sequence: TGCGCCAGCAGCCAAGGTTCAGACACCGATAATTCACCCCTCCACTTT. It is translated as CASSQGSDTDNSPLHF.